Following are 14 T cell receptor beta chains from one sample sequenced in a study of blood T cell repertoires in COVID-19. Generated by immunoSEQ multiplex PCR, the TCRdb table keeps only in-frame clones and is missing some. The table records 400,000 or so clones, around 84% of them present only once. The sample taken for sequencing was peripheral blood. These receptors originate from a human donor in a cohort sampled during active COVID-19.

The V call is TRBV27, the J call TRBJ1-5; D is perhaps TRBD1 (6 bases). V shed 6 bases and J shed 2 bases, with 11 bases lying between them. Looked up from germline, CDR1 is MNHEY and CDR2 is SMNVEV (reference sequence). This CDR3 comprises 14 residues. CDR3 region: CASSPGHGNQPQHF. The CDR3 nucleotides read TGTGCCAGCAGCCCGGGACATGGCAATCAGCCCCAGCATTTT.

The chain combines TRBV27 with TRBJ2-7; D gene ambiguous. Germline assignment: CDR1 MNHEY and CDR2 SMNVEV (reference sequence). Deletions cut 3 bases from V and 4 bases from J, with 10 bases between. CDR3 length: 13 residues. CDR3 in amino acids: CASSLARSYEQYF. Written as DNA, the CDR3 is TGTGCCAGCAGTTTGGCTAGAAGTTACGAGCAGTACTTC.

The V gene is TRBV5-1, the J gene TRBJ2-5; the D gene is possibly TRBD1 (5 bases). The CDR3 extends over 13 amino acids. The germline CDR1 and CDR2 sequences are SGHRS and YFSETQ. Trimming stripped 3 bases from V and 6 bases from J, with 12 bases between. The CDR3 loop is CASSSPGLKTQYF. The CDR3 nucleotides are TGCGCCAGCAGCTCCCCAGGGCTAAAGACCCAGTACTTC.

The rearrangement links TRBV18 to TRBJ2-3; perhaps TRBD2 as D (7 bases). Germline assignment: CDR1 KGHSH and CDR2 LQKENI. V lost 6 bases and J lost 1, with 17 bases in between. This CDR3 region has 16 residues. The CDR3 nucleotides read TGTGCCAGCTCGCGGGAGACGGGGGCTCGCACAGATACGCAGTATTTT. Translating it yields CASSRETGARTDTQYF.

The rearrangement links TRBV28 to TRBJ1-6, with TRBD1 matching 10 bases. Looked up from germline, CDR1 is MDHEN and CDR2 is SYDVKM. Trimming at V came to 6 bases and at J to 6 bases, leaving 5 bases not matched to a gene. The CDR3 is made up of 15 amino acids. This CDR3 reads CASSKRTGGNSPLHF. The CDR3 DNA is TGTGCCAGCAGCAAAAGGACAGGGGGTAATTCACCCCTCCACTTT.

This clone was recorded only once. The chain employs TRBV18 and TRBJ2-5, with D hard to call. Per germline, CDR1 KGHSH and CDR2 LQKENI. V was clipped by 6 bases and J by 2 bases, with 4 bases between them. The CDR3 runs 11 residues. The CDR3 sequence is CASSLQETQYF. Here the CDR3 DNA reads TGTGCCAGCTCCCTACAAGAGACCCAGTACTTC.

The CDR3 coding sequence is TGCAGCGTTGAAAAGGGACAGGGGATTTATGGCTACACCTTC. Amino acid sequence: CSVEKGQGIYGYTF. The chain combines TRBV29-1 with TRBJ1-2; 10 nucleotides align to TRBD1. The CDR3 has 14 amino acids. J was trimmed by 5 bases and V by 2 bases; bases with no gene match: 5. The germline gives CDR1 SQVTM, CDR2 ANQGSEA. The whole variable domain, filled in from reference TRBV29-1 and TRBJ1-2, reads SAVISQKPSRDICQRGTSLTIQCQVDSQVTMMFWYRQQPGQSLTLIATANQGSEATYESGFVIDKFPISRPNLTFSTLTVSNMSPEDSSIYLCSVEKGQGIYGYTFGSGTRLTVV.

The rearrangement links TRBV12-3 or TRBV12-4 to TRBJ1-5; D gene ambiguous. CDR3 length: 13 residues. V was clipped by 1 base and J by 7 bases, with 8 bases between them. The CDR3 protein is CASSLEVRQPQHF. CDR3 DNA: TGTGCCAGCAGTTTAGAGGTCAGGCAGCCCCAGCATTTT.

The V gene is TRBV11-2, the J gene TRBJ2-7; 8 bases agree with TRBD1. This CDR3 has 13 amino acids. V gave up 5 bases and J gave up 5 bases; unmatched junction bases: 5. Germline CDR1 is SGHAT and CDR2 is FQNNGV. The CDR3 DNA sequence: TGTGCCAGCAGCCCGGACAGGGACCACGAGCAGTACTTC. This sequence encodes CASSPDRDHEQYF.

This chain joins TRBV6-5 and TRBJ1-4; perhaps TRBD1 as D (6 bases). V was pared by 8 bases and J by 4 bases, with 14 bases between. Germline lookup yields CDR1 MNHEY and CDR2 SVGAGI. The CDR3 contains 14 residues. Here the CDR3 reads CASAAGGGNEKLFF. The CDR3 DNA is TGTGCCAGCGCGGCGGGGGGCGGTAATGAAAAACTGTTTTTT.

The rearrangement joins TRBV19 to TRBJ1-3; no definite D call. Germline V CDR1 and CDR2: LNHDA, SQIVND (reference sequence). The CDR3 consists of 13 residues. V lost 5 bases and J 9 bases, leaving 14 bases between the germline ends. The CDR3 DNA follows: TGTGCCAGTAGTGGAACAGCCGGTTTCACCATATATTTT. Translated: CASSGTAGFTIYF. Filled out from reference TRBV19 and TRBJ1-3, the complete variable domain reads DGGITQSPKYLFRKEGQNVTLSCEQNLNHDAMYWYRQDPGQGLRLIYYSQIVNDFQKGDIAEGYSVSREKKESFPLTVTSAQKNPTAFYLCASSGTAGFTIYFGEGSWLTVV.

The chain joins TRBV3-1 (or the pseudogene TRBV3-2) to TRBJ2-5; TRBD2 agrees at 7 bases. After removal of 0 bases from V and 2 bases from J, the junction contained 3 bases not matched to a gene. The CDR3 is made up of 15 amino acids. In germline, CDR1 is LGHDT, CDR2 YNNKEL (reference sequence). The CDR3 loop reads CASSQDGGLQETQYF. As DNA, the CDR3 is TGTGCCAGCAGCCAAGATGGGGGACTACAAGAGACCCAGTACTTC.

This chain joins TRBV20-1 and TRBJ2-1, with D possibly TRBD2 on 6 matching bases. Germline CDR1 DFQATT, CDR2 SNEGSKA (reference sequence). Trimming stripped 5 bases from V and 4 bases from J, with 18 bases between. The CDR3 length is 15 residues. The CDR3, as DNA: TGCAGTGCTCGTGGGTTAGCGGACGCTTACAATGAGCAGTTCTTC. Protein product: CSARGLADAYNEQFF.

This chain connects TRBV30 to TRBJ1-2, with no clear D. The CDR3 is 14 residues long. V was trimmed by 2 bases and J by 0 bases, leaving 10 bases between them. Germline V lookup: CDR1 GTSNPN, CDR2 SVGIG (reference sequence). The CDR3 coding sequence is TGTGCCTGGAGTCTTAAACTCGCTAACTATGGCTACACCTTC. Residues: CAWSLKLANYGYTF.